This T cell receptor (beta chain) was identified during a study of T cell responses to AZD1222 COVID-19 vaccine. General study points: With dominance at 160-218 and 743-854, vaccine-associated CD4 TCRs spanned spike. Repertoire collection took place solely once the T cell response had peaked.

J gave up 3 bases and V 7 bases, and 3 bases lay outside the gene matches. The CDR3 has 13 residues. Assay used: immunoSEQ multiplex PCR; TCRdb lists only in-frame clones, some missing. The sample records fewer than 150,000 clones, approximately 90% being singletons. A word on this clone: Antigen: not known.

The chain recombines TRBV12-3 or TRBV12-4 with TRBJ1-5; TRBD1 aligns across 7 bases. This specimen consisted of peripheral blood, obtained 28 days after the second AZD1222 dose. The TCR originated in an adult who received the AZD1222 COVID-19 vaccine. CDR3: CASTGQFNQPQHF. The CDR3 bases are TGTGCCAGCACGGGACAGTTCAATCAGCCCCAGCATTTT.